This TCR beta chain was sequenced during a study of blood T cell repertoires in COVID-19. In the original processing: From reference gene primer amplification, estimates of nucleated cell counts were derived. TCRdb's copy holds only in-frame clones and misses some; the assay was immunoSEQ multiplex PCR. D and trimming come from the DNA, and the V and J calls and clone size come from that table. The sample carries roughly 260,000 clones, around 90% recorded once. The germline V gene has CDR1 SNHLY and CDR2 FYNNEI. Trimming at V came to 6 bases and at J to 5 bases, leaving 15 bases not matched to a gene. This CDR3 region has 16 residues.

The gene calls are TRBV2 and TRBJ2-5, with TRBD1 matching over 7 bases. Sequencing input: peripheral blood. The receptor was derived from a man aged 60 to 69 who had recovered from COVID-19. CDR3 sequence reads: CASSLDRVGLGETQYF. Written as DNA, the CDR3 is TGTGCCAGCAGCCTCGACAGGGTGGGGTTAGGGGAGACCCAGTACTTC.